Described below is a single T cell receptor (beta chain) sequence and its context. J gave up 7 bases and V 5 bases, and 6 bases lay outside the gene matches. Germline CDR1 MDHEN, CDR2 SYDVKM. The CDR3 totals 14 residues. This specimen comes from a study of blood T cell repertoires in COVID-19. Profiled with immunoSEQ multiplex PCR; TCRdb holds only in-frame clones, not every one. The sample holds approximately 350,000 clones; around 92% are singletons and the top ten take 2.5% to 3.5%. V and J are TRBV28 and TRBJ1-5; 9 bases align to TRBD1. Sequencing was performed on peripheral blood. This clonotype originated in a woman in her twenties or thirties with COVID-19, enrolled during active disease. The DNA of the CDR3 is TGTGCCAGCAGTCCTCAGACAGGGGGACAGCCCCAGCATTTT. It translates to CASSPQTGGQPQHF.